What follows are 22 T cell receptor beta chains derived from one specimen sequenced in a study of blood T cell repertoires in COVID-19. Libraries were prepared by immunoSEQ multiplex PCR; TCRdb keeps only in-frame clonotypes and omits some of them. This sample carries roughly 280,000 clones, 85% to 90% of them seen once, and the ten largest clones take under 2.5%. Sequences were obtained from PBMCs or T cells enriched from blood (not recorded which). The source of these receptors is a woman aged 55-69 years who had recovered from COVID-19.

The chain couples TRBV28 to TRBJ2-7, with D hard to call. This CDR3 is 14 amino acids long. Germline V gene lookup returns CDR1 MDHEN and CDR2 SYDVKM. Trimming left V 2 bases short and J 7 bases short, with 15 bases between. The CDR3 nucleotides read TGTGCCAGCAGTTTAGCGGAGACCCTCGCGGAGCAGTACTTC. Translated, it gives CASSLAETLAEQYF.

The chain uses TRBV7-2 and TRBJ2-2; TRBD2 agrees at 8 bases. There are 17 residues in the CDR3. Trimming cost V 0 bases and J 4 bases; bases outside gene matches: 7. In germline, CDR1 is SGHTA, CDR2 FQGNSA. CDR3 residues: CASSLAPAGALTGELFF. Here the CDR3 DNA reads TGTGCCAGCAGCTTAGCCCCAGCGGGGGCACTCACCGGGGAGCTGTTTTTT. The whole variable domain, remainder taken from reference TRBV7-2 and TRBJ2-2, is GAGVSQSPSNKVTEKGKDVELRCDPISGHTALYWYRQSLGQGLEFLIYFQGNSAPDKSGLPSDRFSAERTGGSVSTLTIQRTQQEDSAVYLCASSLAPAGALTGELFFGEGSRLTVL.

The rearrangement uses TRBV5-1 and TRBJ2-7, with TRBD2 matching over 11 bases. The CDR3 has 15 residues. CDR1 and CDR2 (germline): SGHRS, YFSETQ. The J segment lost 1 base and the V segment lost 4 bases, leaving 4 bases of the junction unmatched. The CDR3 here is CASSVLAGVSYEQYF. CDR3 sequence (DNA): TGCGCCAGCAGCGTACTAGCGGGAGTTTCCTACGAGCAGTACTTC.

DNA for the CDR3: TGTGCCAGCAGCAAGGAGCGGACCTCCTACAATGAGCAGTTCTTC. Protein sequence: CASSKERTSYNEQFF. This sequence joins TRBV3-1 (or the pseudogene TRBV3-2) and TRBJ2-1; a possible D gene is TRBD2 (5 bases). The germline CDR1 and CDR2 sequences are LGHDT and YNNKEL (reference sequence). The CDR3 contains 15 residues. V dropped 5 bases and J dropped 0 bases, with 11 bases sitting between them.

The genes are TRBV2 and TRBJ1-1; TRBD1 aligns across 8 bases. Germline V gene sequence: CDR1 SNHLY, CDR2 FYNNEI. This CDR3 comprises 14 residues. The J segment lost 6 bases and the V segment lost 3 bases, leaving 6 bases of the junction unmatched. The CDR3 region is CASSETGVNPEAFF. Written as DNA, the CDR3 is TGTGCCAGCAGTGAGACAGGGGTTAACCCTGAAGCTTTCTTT.

This clone was seen once. This rearrangement joins TRBV3-1 (or the pseudogene TRBV3-2) to TRBJ1-1; 8 positions agree with TRBD1. Trimming took 6 bases from V and 7 from J; bases not matched to a gene: 10. The V gene's germline CDR1 is LGHDT and CDR2 YNNKEL (reference sequence). The CDR3 loop spans 14 amino acids. CDR3 residues: CASRDTGGRDEAFF. In DNA, the CDR3 is TGTGCCAGCAGAGACACAGGGGGGCGGGATGAAGCTTTCTTT.

The CDR3 DNA sequence: TGCGCCAGCAGCCAAGGAGGGATGGTTCTGGTTAATGAAAAACTGTTTTTT. This translates into CASSQGGMVLVNEKLFF. The chain recombines TRBV4-1 with TRBJ1-4, with unresolved D. V shed 1 base and J shed 4 bases, with 16 bases lying between them. The CDR3 extends over 17 amino acids. In germline, CDR1 is MGHRA, CDR2 YSYEKL.

The V gene is TRBV3-1 (or the pseudogene TRBV3-2), the J gene TRBJ2-3; possibly TRBD2 for D (5 bases). This CDR3 is 15 amino acids long. The ends were cut back, 4 bases at V and 0 bases at J, with 11 bases in the middle. Germline values: CDR1 LGHDT, CDR2 YNNKEL (reference sequence). This CDR3 is CASSPRRASTDTQYF. The CDR3 coding sequence is TGTGCCAGCAGCCCTCGGCGGGCGAGCACAGATACGCAGTATTTT.

This chain joins TRBV10-3 and TRBJ2-3; 11 nucleotides agree with TRBD2. The CDR3 has 16 amino acids. Trimming took 8 bases from V and 3 from J; bases not matched to a gene: 10. CDR1 and CDR2 from the germline V gene are ENHRY and SYGVKD. CDR3 in DNA: TGTGCCATCGGGTCGTTTAGCGGGGGGGCTACAGATACGCAGTATTTT. This translates into CAIGSFSGGATDTQYF.

This chain connects TRBV3-1 (or the pseudogene TRBV3-2) to TRBJ2-1; 11 nucleotides agree with TRBD2. The CDR3 length is 18 residues. Trimming removed 2 bases from V and 5 bases from J; junction bases left unmatched: 11. Germline assignment: CDR1 LGHDT and CDR2 YNNKEL (reference sequence). This CDR3 reads CASSQLSLAGAIHNEQFF. CDR3 sequence (DNA): TGTGCCAGCAGCCAACTATCACTAGCGGGAGCCATCCACAATGAGCAGTTCTTC.

This chain links TRBV30 with TRBJ2-5; 15 nucleotides match TRBD2. The CDR3 is made up of 19 amino acids. V lost 3 bases to trimming and J lost 5 bases; unmatched junction nucleotides: 16. Germline V gives CDR1 GTSNPN, CDR2 SVGIG (reference sequence). The CDR3: CAWRKAGLAGGPDRETQYF. CDR3 DNA sequence: TGTGCCTGGAGGAAGGCCGGACTAGCGGGGGGGCCGGATCGGGAGACCCAGTACTTC.

The genes are TRBV6-4 and TRBJ1-2, with D perhaps TRBD1 (6 bases). This CDR3 is built from 17 residues. Trimming took 6 bases from V and 2 from J, leaving 22 bases between them. The germline gives CDR1 MRHNA, CDR2 SNTAGT. The CDR3: CASSPEGGPTKNYGYTF. The CDR3, as DNA: TGTGCCAGCAGCCCAGAGGGGGGGCCCACCAAGAACTATGGCTACACCTTC.

This chain's CDR3 is CASSPEVLYEQYF. The CDR3 DNA follows: TGTGCCAGCAGCCCTGAGGTCCTGTACGAGCAGTACTTC. The J gene is TRBJ2-7, the V gene TRBV7-9; no clear D. The germline gives CDR1 SEHNR, CDR2 FQNEAQ (reference sequence). The CDR3 covers 13 residues. V gave up 5 bases and J gave up 4 bases, with 12 bases separating them. The whole variable domain, remainder taken from reference TRBV7-9 and TRBJ2-7, is DTGVSQNPRHKITKRGQNVTFRCDPISEHNRLYWYRQTLGQGPEFLTYFQNEAQLEKSRLLSDRFSAERPKGSFSTLEIQRTEQGDSAMYLCASSPEVLYEQYFGPGTRLTVT.

The J gene is TRBJ1-2, the V gene TRBV28; D gene ambiguous. Germline V gives CDR1 MDHEN, CDR2 SYDVKM. The CDR3 length is 14 residues. Trimming removed 6 bases from V and 8 bases from J, with 19 bases in between. For the CDR3, the DNA is TGTGCCAGCAGGGGAGGGTTTCTATCCTTCGGCTACACCTTC. Its translation is CASRGGFLSFGYTF.

This clone appeared a few times. The chain employs TRBV18 and TRBJ2-7; tentative D call: TRBD1 (5 bases). Germline V gene data show CDR1 as KGHSH and CDR2 as LQKENI. The V and J ends lost 8 bases and 2 bases respectively, with 16 bases between them. CDR3 size: 14 residues. The CDR3 nucleotides are TGTGCCAGCACGATGGGGCTCAATACCTACGAGCAGTACTTC. As protein: CASTMGLNTYEQYF.

This chain links TRBV15 with TRBJ2-5, with a weak D call TRBD1 (7 bases). CDR1 is LNHNV, CDR2 YYDKDF, per germline (reference sequence). The CDR3 covers 17 residues. Between the trimmed V and J ends, which lost 0 bases and 4 bases, there was a span of 18 bases. CDR3 nucleotide sequence: TGTGCCACCAGCAGAGATTCTGGCAGGGGGGAAGGAGAGACCCAGTACTTC. Translated: CATSRDSGRGEGETQYF.

This clone showed up many times. The DNA for the CDR3 is TGTGCCAGCAGCTCCCAGGGGGGCTACACCTTC. Protein sequence: CASSSQGGYTF. This chain uses TRBV5-8 with TRBJ1-2; a possible D gene is TRBD1 (6 bases). The germline CDR1 and CDR2 sequences are SGHTS and YDEGEE. V was shortened by 3 bases and J by 8 bases, with 8 bases between the two germline ends. This CDR3 is built from 11 residues.

In its sample, this clone was seen a few times. The V call is TRBV29-1, the J call TRBJ1-2; D gene unclear. Trimming pared 5 bases from V and 3 bases from J, leaving 13 bases between. The CDR3 consists of 13 residues. The germline V gene has CDR1 SQVTM and CDR2 ANQGSEA. CDR3 protein: CSVPGVWDYGYTF. The DNA of the CDR3 is TGCAGCGTTCCCGGGGTCTGGGACTATGGCTACACCTTC.

The chain employs TRBV7-2 and TRBJ1-3; unclear D gene. This CDR3 has 14 residues. Germline-derived CDR1 and CDR2 are SGHTA and FQGNSA. The V end was cut by 1 base, the J end by 0 bases, with 4 bases between. The CDR3 DNA is TGTGCCAGCAGCTTAGGGAGCTCTGGAAACACCATATATTTT. Its protein product is CASSLGSSGNTIYF.

The chain uses TRBV18 and TRBJ2-7; possible D gene TRBD1, 6 bases. Germline V gives CDR1 KGHSH, CDR2 LQKENI. The germline V and J ends were trimmed by 3 bases and 3 bases, with 12 bases remaining between them. CDR3 length: 14 amino acids. Here the CDR3 DNA reads TGTGCCAGCTCACCCGGACAGTGGAACTACGAGCAGTACTTC. Protein sequence: CASSPGQWNYEQYF. Full variable domain (missing parts from reference TRBV18 and TRBJ2-7): NAGVMQNPRHLVRRRGQEARLRCSPMKGHSHVYWYRQLPEEGLKFMVYLQKENIIDESGMPKERFSAEFPKEGPSILRIQQVVRGDSAAYFCASSPGQWNYEQYFGPGTRLTVT.

The chain employs TRBV4-2 and TRBJ2-1; TRBD2 is a possible D gene (7 bases). The germline V and J ends were trimmed by 0 bases and 0 bases, with 15 bases remaining between them. Germline loops: CDR1 LGHNA, CDR2 YNFKEQ. The CDR3 extends over 18 amino acids. CDR3 coding DNA: TGTGCCAGCAGCCAAGAGGTAGGGGGGGGGAGCTCCTACAATGAGCAGTTCTTC. Amino acid sequence: CASSQEVGGGSSYNEQFF.

This chain connects TRBV24-1 to TRBJ2-2; 8 nucleotides line up with TRBD1. Trimming took 4 bases from V and 7 from J; bases not matched to a gene: 10. The CDR3 loop spans 16 amino acids. CDR1 is KGHDR and CDR2 is SFDVKD in the germline V gene. The CDR3 sequence is CATSDRTGSNGGELFF. In DNA form, the CDR3 reads TGTGCCACCAGTGACCGGACAGGGTCGAATGGCGGGGAGCTGTTTTTT.